The rows below give T cell receptor beta chains drawn from one sample of a study of CD8+CD57+ T cells in acquired aplastic anemia. Using its own MiXCR run on the reads, TCRdb lists one record per CDR3 protein. Of around 200,000 distinct CDR3 sequences listed, 61% are singletons. The specimen was sorted CD4+, CD8+, or CD8+CD57+ T cells (not recorded which) from PBMCs. The source is a human donor in good health. CDR3s include the opening cysteine and the closing phenylalanine or tryptophan. Each record gives: D gene, clone size, J gene, V gene, CDR3 DNA, CDR3 protein. A D gene is named only where the DNA matches it firmly. For some rows the clone size is stated as once, few or many, or as a class when expanded; others skip it.

. many TRBJ1-6 TRBV4-1 TGCGCCAGCAGCCAAGAGCAGGGGTATTCACCCCTCCACTTT CASSQEQGYSPLHF
. . TRBJ1-5 TRBV20-1 TGCAGTGCCCTCGGGGGGGACCAGCCCCAGCATTTT CSALGGDQPQHF
TRBD2 . TRBJ2-7 TRBV20-1 TGCAGTGCTAGTATAGCGGGGGAGAGAGAGCAGTACTTC CSASIAGEREQYF
. . TRBJ1-4 TRBV19 TGTGCCAGTAGTATTGGCAGGGGAGAGGAAAAACTGTTTTTT CASSIGRGEEKLFF
. few TRBJ1-1 TRBV5-1 TGTGCCAGCAGCCTCGGGGGAGGCACTGAAGCTTTCTTT CASSLGGGTEAFF
TRBD1 . TRBJ2-2 TRBV2 TGTGCCAGCATAGGGGGGACAGGGGGGACCGGGGAGCTGTTTTTT CASIGGTGGTGELFF
. few TRBJ2-7 TRBV7-3 TGTGCCAGCAGCCCTGGGACGACGCTTTACGAGCAGTACTTC CASSPGTTLYEQYF
. . TRBJ1-3 TRBV4-1 TGCGCCAGCAGCCAAGATGAAACAGGAAACACCATATATTTT CASSQDETGNTIYF
. many TRBJ1-2 TRBV6-5 TGTGCCAGCAGTTACTCCGAGAACGCTTATGGCTACACCTTC CASSYSENAYGYTF
. many TRBJ2-1 TRBV10-3 TGTGCCATCAGTAAGGACAGCTCCTACAATGAGCAGTTCTTC CAISKDSSYNEQFF
TRBD1 . TRBJ1-2 TRBV24-1 TGTGCCACCAGTTCGGGGACAGGGGGCTTACTATATGATGGCTACACCTTC CATSSGTGGLLYDGYTF
. . TRBJ2-6 TRBV10-3 TGTGCCATCAGCTCCTTAGTGGAGGGGACCACTGGGGCCAACGTCCTGACTTTC CAISSLVEGTTGANVLTF
TRBD2 . TRBJ2-1 TRBV29-1 TGCAGCGTTGAAGAAGAGAGGGACTATGGGGCGGAGACCCAGTTCTTC CSVEEERDYGAETQFF
. . TRBJ1-6 TRBV12-3/TRBV12-4 TGTGCCAGCAGCGGTCGGGCAGGGCTAGCCTCACCCCTCCACTTT CASSGRAGLASPLHF
. few TRBJ2-1 TRBV27 TGTGCCAGCAGTTTTTTGGGCCTGGATGAGCAGTTCTTC CASSFLGLDEQFF
TRBD1 . TRBJ2-6 TRBV20-1 TGCAGTGCGGTAACCGGGACAGGGGACAACGTCCTGACTTTC CSAVTGTGDNVLTF
. . TRBJ1-1 TRBV14 TGTGCCAGCAGCCAAGCTCACGGAGCGATGAACACTGAAGCTTTCTTT CASSQAHGAMNTEAFF
. . TRBJ2-7 TRBV20-1 TGCAGTGCTAGAGATACGCAGGGGATGTTAGGGTACGAGCAGTATTTC CSARDTQGMLGYEQYF
. . TRBJ1-1 TRBV7-8 TGTGCCAGCAGCCTCCCGACGGGGGACACTGAAGCTTTCTTT CASSLPTGDTEAFF
. . TRBJ1-6 TRBV9 TGTGCCAGCAGCGTAGCCGGTTCACCCCTCCACTTT CASSVAGSPLHF
. many TRBJ2-2 TRBV9 TGTGCCAGCAGCGGAGGGGCTAGCCTGAACACCGGGGAGCTGTTTTTT CASSGGASLNTGELFF
TRBD1 . TRBJ2-5 TRBV5-1 TGCGCCAGCAGCCCATTCGGACAGGGTCAAGAGACCCAGTACTTC CASSPFGQGQETQYF
TRBD1 . TRBJ2-2 TRBV29-1 TGCAGCGTCGATGAGGGGCAGGGGGACACCGGGGAGCTGTTTTTT CSVDEGQGDTGELFF
TRBD1 . TRBJ1-1 TRBV10-2 TGCGCCAGCAAGGGACAGGGCCGCCCTTTGTTCTTT CASKGQGRPLFF
. . TRBJ1-1 TRBV7-6 TGTGCCAGCAGCTTAGCAGGCAGAATGAACACTGAAGCTTTCTTT CASSLAGRMNTEAFF
. . TRBJ2-7 TRBV5-4 TGTGCCAGCAGCTTGGGGCGGCAGCCGAACTACGAGCAGTACTTC CASSLGRQPNYEQYF
TRBD1 few TRBJ2-5 TRBV5-1 TGCGCCAGCAGTTCGGACAGGGACGGAGAGACCCAGTACTTC CASSSDRDGETQYF
TRBD2 . TRBJ2-7 TRBV20-1 TGCAGTGCTAGCGGGAGGGCCAACGAGCAGTACTTC CSASGRANEQYF
. . TRBJ2-7 TRBV20-1 TGCAGTGCTAGAGATCGGTTGGCTTGGTACGAGCAGTACTTC CSARDRLAWYEQYF
. . TRBJ1-1 TRBV20-1 TGCAGTTCCCCTCGCGGCCAGAACGCTGAAGCTTTCTTT CSSPRGQNAEAFF
. many TRBJ2-6 TRBV2 TGTGCCAGCAGTGAGGGGAGGACAACTTGGGCCAACGTCCTGACTTTC CASSEGRTTWANVLTF
. . TRBJ2-3 TRBV20-1 TGCAGTGCTAGAGATGTAGGACAGTTCCCCACAGATACGCAGTATTTT CSARDVGQFPTDTQYF
. once TRBJ1-5 TRBV19 TGTGCCAGTATCAAATCCCAGGACAGAAAGAATCAGCCCCAGCATTTT CASIKSQDRKNQPQHF
TRBD2 once TRBJ2-1 TRBV20-1 TGCAGTGCCAGACACCCCGGGACTAGCGGGAGTTACAATGAGCAGTTCTTC CSARHPGTSGSYNEQFF
TRBD2 . TRBJ2-7 TRBV7-9 TGCGCCAGCAGCTGGGCTAGCGGGAGGGACTACGAGCAGTACTTC CASSWASGRDYEQYF
. . TRBJ1-4 TRBV10-2 TGCGCCAGCAGTGAGTCGAGGGAGAAACTGTTTTTT CASSESREKLFF